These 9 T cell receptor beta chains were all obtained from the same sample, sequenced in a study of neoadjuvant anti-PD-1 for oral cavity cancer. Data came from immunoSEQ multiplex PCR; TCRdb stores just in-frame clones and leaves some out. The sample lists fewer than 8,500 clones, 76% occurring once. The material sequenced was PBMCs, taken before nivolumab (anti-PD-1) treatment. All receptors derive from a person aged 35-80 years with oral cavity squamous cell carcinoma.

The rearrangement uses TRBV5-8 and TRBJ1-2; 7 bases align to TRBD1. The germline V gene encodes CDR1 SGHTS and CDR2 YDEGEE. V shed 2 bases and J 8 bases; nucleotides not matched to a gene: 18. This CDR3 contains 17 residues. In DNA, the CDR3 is TGTGCCAGCAGCTTCCGGGTCAGGGGGTCTCTTTCCGGCGGCTACACCTTC. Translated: CASSFRVRGSLSGGYTF.

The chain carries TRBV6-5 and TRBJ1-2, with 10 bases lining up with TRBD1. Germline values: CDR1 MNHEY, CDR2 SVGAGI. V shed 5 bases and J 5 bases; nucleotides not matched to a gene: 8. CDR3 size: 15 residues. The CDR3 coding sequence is TGTGCCAGCAGTACTAGGACAGGGGGAAGTTATGGCTACACCTTC. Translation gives CASSTRTGGSYGYTF.

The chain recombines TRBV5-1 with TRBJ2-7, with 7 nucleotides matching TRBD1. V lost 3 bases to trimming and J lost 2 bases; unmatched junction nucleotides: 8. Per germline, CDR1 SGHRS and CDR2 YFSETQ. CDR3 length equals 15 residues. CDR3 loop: CASSSLGDSTYEQYF. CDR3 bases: TGCGCCAGCAGCTCGTTGGGGGACAGCACCTACGAGCAGTACTTC.

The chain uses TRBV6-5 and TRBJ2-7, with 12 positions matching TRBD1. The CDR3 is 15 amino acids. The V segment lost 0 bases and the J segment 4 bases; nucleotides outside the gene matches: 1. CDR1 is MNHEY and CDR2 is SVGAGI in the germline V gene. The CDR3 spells CASSYSGQGAYEQYF. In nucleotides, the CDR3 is TGTGCCAGCAGTTACTCGGGACAGGGGGCATACGAGCAGTACTTC.

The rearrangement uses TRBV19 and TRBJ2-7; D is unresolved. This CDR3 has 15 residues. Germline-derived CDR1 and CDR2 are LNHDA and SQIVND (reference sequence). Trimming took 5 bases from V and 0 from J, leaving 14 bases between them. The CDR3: CASSPTTASSYEQYF. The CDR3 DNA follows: TGTGCCAGTAGTCCCACTACGGCGAGCTCCTACGAGCAGTACTTC.

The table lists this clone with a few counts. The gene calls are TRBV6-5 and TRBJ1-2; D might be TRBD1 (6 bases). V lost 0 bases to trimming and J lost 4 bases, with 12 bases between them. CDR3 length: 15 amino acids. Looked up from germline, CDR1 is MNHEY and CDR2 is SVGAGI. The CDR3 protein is CASSYSTGSSYGYTF. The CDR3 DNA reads TGTGCCAGCAGTTACTCCACAGGGAGCTCCTATGGCTACACCTTC.

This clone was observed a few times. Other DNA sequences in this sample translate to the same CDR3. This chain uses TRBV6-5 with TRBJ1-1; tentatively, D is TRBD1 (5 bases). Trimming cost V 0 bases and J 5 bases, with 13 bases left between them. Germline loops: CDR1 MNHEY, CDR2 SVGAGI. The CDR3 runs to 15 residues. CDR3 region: CASSYSDTAHTEAFF. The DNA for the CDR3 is TGTGCCAGCAGTTACTCGGACACGGCTCATACTGAAGCTTTCTTT.

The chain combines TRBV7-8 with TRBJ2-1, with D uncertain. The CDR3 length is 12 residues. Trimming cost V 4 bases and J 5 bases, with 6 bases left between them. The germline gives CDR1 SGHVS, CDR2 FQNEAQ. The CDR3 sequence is CASSSRHNEQFF. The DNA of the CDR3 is TGTGCCAGCAGCTCCCGCCACAATGAGCAGTTCTTC.

The CDR3 DNA is TGTGCCAGCAGAATAACCAGGGGTTACAATGAGCAGTTCTTC. Translated, it gives CASRITRGYNEQFF. This chain joins TRBV28 and TRBJ2-1, with a weak D call TRBD1 (6 bases). The germline gives CDR1 MDHEN, CDR2 SYDVKM. The CDR3 runs to 14 residues. The V end was cut by 6 bases, the J end by 4 bases, with 13 bases between.